Each of the 14 T cell receptor beta chains below was sequenced from the same sample in a study of CD8 T cells in Susac syndrome. A quantity of roughly 0.5 to 1 ug RNA underwent reverse transcription using random hexamers. Each CDR3 protein gets one entry after TCRdb re-called the immunoSEQ multiplex PCR reads with MiXCR. The sample yields over 150,000 distinct CDR3 sequences, about 93% seen once. Sequenced material: CD4+ T cells from PBMCs. These receptors came from a human donor with Susac syndrome.

CDR3 DNA sequence: TGCGCCAGCAGCCAGGCCCCGGGACAGGGACGGAAGGCCCAGTACTTC. This translates into CASSQAPGQGRKAQYF. V usage is TRBV4-3 and J usage is TRBJ2-5, with TRBD1 matching 9 bases. This CDR3 region has 16 residues. J lost 9 bases, V lost 3 bases, and 14 bases had no gene match. Germline V gives CDR1 LGHNA, CDR2 YSLEER.

This sequence joins TRBV20-1 and TRBJ2-7; D uncertain. The V gene's germline CDR1 is DFQATT and CDR2 SNEGSKA (reference sequence). V dropped 0 bases and J dropped 0 bases, with 12 bases sitting between them. This CDR3 has 15 amino acids. The CDR3 loop is CSARDVASSSYEQYF. Here the CDR3 DNA reads TGCAGTGCTAGAGATGTAGCCTCTAGCTCCTACGAGCAGTACTTC.

This sequence joins TRBV6-5 and TRBJ2-7; D is unclear. Germline CDR1 is MNHEY and CDR2 is SVGAGI. CDR3 length equals 12 residues. Trimming left V 7 bases short and J 4 bases short, with 11 bases between. CDR3 loop: CASTDTEYEQYF. In DNA, the CDR3 is TGTGCCAGCACCGATACAGAATACGAGCAGTACTTC.

The V call is TRBV2, the J call TRBJ2-3; 8 bases are a match to TRBD2. The CDR3 covers 16 residues. CDR1 SNHLY and CDR2 FYNNEI come from the germline V gene. V gave up 3 bases and J gave up 0 bases; unmatched junction bases: 5. The DNA of the CDR3 is TGTGCCAGCAGTGATGTAGCGGGATTTAGCACAGATACGCAGTATTTT. It codes for CASSDVAGFSTDTQYF.

The chain uses TRBV3-1 and TRBJ2-7; 8 bases align to TRBD1. The V and J ends lost 0 bases and 5 bases, in that order; junction bases with no gene match: 3. CDR1 is LGHDT and CDR2 is YNNKEL in the germline V gene (reference sequence). This CDR3 has 14 amino acids. CDR3 sequence (DNA): TGTGCCAGCAGCCAAGACAGGGGGCTCGACGAGCAGTACTTC. Translating gives CASSQDRGLDEQYF.

The V gene is TRBV20-1, the J gene TRBJ2-3, with D possibly matching TRBD2 (6 bases). This CDR3 has 14 amino acids. The germline V and J ends were trimmed by 6 bases and 2 bases, with 15 bases remaining between them. Germline V lookup: CDR1 DFQATT, CDR2 SNEGSKA (reference sequence). The CDR3 loop is CSAGGRGPTDTQYF. The CDR3 DNA is TGCAGTGCCGGGGGTCGGGGTCCCACAGATACGCAGTATTTT.

The V gene is TRBV7-3, the J gene TRBJ2-6; no firm D call. This CDR3 is 15 amino acids long. Trimming left V 5 bases short and J 0 bases short, with 8 bases between. Germline CDR1 is SGHTA and CDR2 is FQGTGA. In nucleotides, the CDR3 is TGTGCCAGCAGCATCGAGGCCTCTGGGGCCAACGTCCTGACTTTC. This translates into CASSIEASGANVLTF. Full variable domain (rest looked up from reference TRBV7-3 and TRBJ2-6): GAGVSQTPSNKVTEKGKYVELRCDPISGHTALYWYRQSLGQGPEFLIYFQGTGAADDSGLPNDRFFAVRPEGSVSTLKIQRTERGDSAVYLCASSIEASGANVLTFGAGSRLTVL.

The rearrangement joins TRBV19 to TRBJ2-7, with D perhaps TRBD1 (5 bases). Germline-derived CDR1 and CDR2 are LNHDA and SQIVND (reference sequence). This CDR3 is built from 12 residues. V was trimmed by 4 bases and J by 5 bases, leaving 9 bases between them. CDR3 amino acids: CASSKEGDEQYF. CDR3 nucleotides: TGTGCCAGTAGTAAGGAAGGGGACGAGCAGTACTTC.

The rearrangement uses TRBV6-5 and TRBJ2-6; 8 nucleotides agree with TRBD1. The germline CDR1 and CDR2 sequences are MNHEY and SVGAGI. The CDR3 has 17 amino acids. Losses at the gene ends were 2 bases for V and 1 base for J; bases not matched to a gene: 4. This CDR3 reads CASSYGTGRSGANVLTF. CDR3 DNA: TGTGCCAGCAGTTACGGGACAGGTCGATCTGGGGCCAACGTCCTGACTTTC.

The chain joins TRBV20-1 to TRBJ2-7; 8 bases match TRBD2. Trimming took 8 bases from V and 3 from J; bases not matched to a gene: 12. This CDR3 has 14 amino acids. Germline CDR1 reads DFQATT; CDR2 reads SNEGSKA (reference sequence). The CDR3 coding sequence is TGCAGTTCCGGACCGACTAGCGCCTTCTACGAGCAGTACTTC. This gives the protein CSSGPTSAFYEQYF.

CDR3 amino acids: CSARDRGTGARNEQFF. CDR3 DNA: TGCAGTGCTAGAGATCGGGGCACAGGGGCTCGAAATGAGCAGTTCTTC. This chain connects TRBV20-1 to TRBJ2-1, with TRBD1 matching 7 bases. There are 16 residues in the CDR3. The V and J ends lost 0 bases and 7 bases, in that order; junction bases with no gene match: 12. Per germline, CDR1 DFQATT and CDR2 SNEGSKA (reference sequence).

The gene calls are TRBV28 and TRBJ1-2; D is possibly TRBD1 (5 bases). V lost 5 bases and J 5 bases, leaving 9 bases between the germline ends. Germline CDR1 and CDR2: MDHEN and SYDVKM. The CDR3 runs to 12 residues. CDR3 nucleotide sequence: TGTGCCAGCAGTGGGGACCTTTATGGCTACACCTTC. It specifies CASSGDLYGYTF.

The rearrangement links TRBV30 to TRBJ2-7, with 12 bases fitting TRBD2. The J segment lost 2 bases and the V segment lost 3 bases, leaving 5 bases of the junction unmatched. CDR3 length: 15 amino acids. Germline CDR1 is GTSNPN and CDR2 is SVGIG (reference sequence). The CDR3 region has the DNA TGTGCCTGGAGAGACACTAGCGGGAGGACCTACGAGCAGTACTTC. Translated: CAWRDTSGRTYEQYF. Together with reference TRBV30 and TRBJ2-7, the CDR3 gives the full variable domain: SQTIHQWPATLVQPVGSPLSLECTVEGTSNPNLYWYRQAAGRGLQLLFYSVGIGQISSEVPQNLSASRPQDRQFILSSKKLLLSDSGFYLCAWRDTSGRTYEQYFGPGTRLTVT.

This sequence joins TRBV6-5 and TRBJ2-3; a possible D gene is TRBD1 (5 bases). V lost 2 bases and J 4 bases, leaving 19 bases between the germline ends. CDR3 size: 17 residues. Germline-derived CDR1 and CDR2 are MNHEY and SVGAGI. CDR3 residues: CASSYTDIHQPADTQYF. CDR3 coding DNA: TGTGCCAGCAGTTACACGGACATTCACCAACCAGCAGATACGCAGTATTTT.